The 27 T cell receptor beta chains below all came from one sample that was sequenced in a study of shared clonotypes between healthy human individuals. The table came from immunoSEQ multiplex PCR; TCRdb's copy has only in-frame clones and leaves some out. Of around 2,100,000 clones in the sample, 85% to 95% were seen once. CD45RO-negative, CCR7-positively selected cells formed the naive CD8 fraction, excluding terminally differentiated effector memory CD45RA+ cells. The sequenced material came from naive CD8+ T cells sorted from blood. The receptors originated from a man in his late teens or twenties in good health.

The CDR3 is CASSPGLAGGRQETQYF. CDR3 in DNA: TGCGCCAGCAGCCCCGGACTAGCGGGGGGGAGGCAAGAGACCCAGTACTTC. The rearrangement uses TRBV5-1 and TRBJ2-5; 15 bases line up with TRBD2. The V and J ends lost 4 bases and 2 bases, in that order; junction bases with no gene match: 6. CDR1 and CDR2 (germline): SGHRS, YFSETQ. CDR3 length: 17 residues.

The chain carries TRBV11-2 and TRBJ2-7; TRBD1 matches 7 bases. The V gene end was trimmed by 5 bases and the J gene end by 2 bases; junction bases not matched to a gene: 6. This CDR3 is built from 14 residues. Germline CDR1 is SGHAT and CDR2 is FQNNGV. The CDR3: CASSHPDRPYEQYF. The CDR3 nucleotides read TGTGCCAGCAGCCACCCGGACAGGCCCTACGAGCAGTACTTC.

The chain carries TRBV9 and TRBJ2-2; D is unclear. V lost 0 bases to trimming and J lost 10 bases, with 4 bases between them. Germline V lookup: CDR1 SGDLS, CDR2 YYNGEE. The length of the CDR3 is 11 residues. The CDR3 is CASSVGPELFF. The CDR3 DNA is TGTGCCAGCAGCGTAGGTCCGGAGCTGTTTTTT.

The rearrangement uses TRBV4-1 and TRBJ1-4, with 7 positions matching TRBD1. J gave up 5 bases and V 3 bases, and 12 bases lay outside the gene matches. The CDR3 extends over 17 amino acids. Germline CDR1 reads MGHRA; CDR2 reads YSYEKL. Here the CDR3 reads CASSHPALGQFNEKLFF. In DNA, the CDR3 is TGCGCCAGCAGCCATCCCGCCCTGGGACAGTTCAATGAAAAACTGTTTTTT.

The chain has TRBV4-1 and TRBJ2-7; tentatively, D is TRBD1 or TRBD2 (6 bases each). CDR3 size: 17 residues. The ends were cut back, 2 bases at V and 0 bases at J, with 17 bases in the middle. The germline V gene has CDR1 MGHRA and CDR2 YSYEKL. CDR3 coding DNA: TGCGCCAGCAGCCAAAAAAGGGGGGACTTAGCCTCCTACGAGCAGTACTTC. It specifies CASSQKRGDLASYEQYF.

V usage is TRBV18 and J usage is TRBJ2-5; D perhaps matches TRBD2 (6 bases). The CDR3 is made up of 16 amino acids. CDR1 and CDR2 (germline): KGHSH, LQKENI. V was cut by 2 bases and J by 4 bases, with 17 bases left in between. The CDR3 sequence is CASSPMLAESPETQYF. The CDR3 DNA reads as TGTGCCAGCTCACCAATGTTAGCGGAGTCCCCAGAGACCCAGTACTTC.

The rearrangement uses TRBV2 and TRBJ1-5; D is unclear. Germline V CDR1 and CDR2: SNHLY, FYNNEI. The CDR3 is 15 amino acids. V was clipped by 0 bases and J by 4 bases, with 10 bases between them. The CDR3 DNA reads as TGTGCCAGCAGTGAAGCGGGGTGGGTTAATCAGCCCCAGCATTTT. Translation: CASSEAGWVNQPQHF.

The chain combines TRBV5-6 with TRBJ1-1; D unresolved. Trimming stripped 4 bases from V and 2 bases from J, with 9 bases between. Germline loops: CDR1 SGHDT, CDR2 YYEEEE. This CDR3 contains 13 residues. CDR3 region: CASSAGSNTEAFF. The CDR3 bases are TGTGCCAGCAGCGCGGGTTCTAACACTGAAGCTTTCTTT.

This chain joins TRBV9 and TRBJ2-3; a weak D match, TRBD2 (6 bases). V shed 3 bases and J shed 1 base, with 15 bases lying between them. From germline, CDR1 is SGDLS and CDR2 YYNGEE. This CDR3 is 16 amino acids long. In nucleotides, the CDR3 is TGTGCCAGCAGCGCGAGGGGAGGAAGCGGCACAGATACGCAGTATTTT. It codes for CASSARGGSGTDTQYF.

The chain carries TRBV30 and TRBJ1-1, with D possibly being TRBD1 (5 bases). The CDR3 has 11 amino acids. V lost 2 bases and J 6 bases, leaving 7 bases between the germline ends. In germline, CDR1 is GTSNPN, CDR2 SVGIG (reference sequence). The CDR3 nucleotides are TGTGCCTGGAGTTGGGGGGCTGAAGCTTTCTTT. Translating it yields CAWSWGAEAFF.

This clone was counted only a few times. CDR3 bases: TGTGCCAGAGGAGGTGAAAACACCATATATTTT. Its translation: CARGGENTIYF. The gene calls are TRBV7-9 and TRBJ1-3; D not resolved. In germline, CDR1 is SEHNR, CDR2 FQNEAQ (reference sequence). V was trimmed by 9 bases and J by 6 bases, leaving 9 bases between them. The CDR3 runs 11 residues.

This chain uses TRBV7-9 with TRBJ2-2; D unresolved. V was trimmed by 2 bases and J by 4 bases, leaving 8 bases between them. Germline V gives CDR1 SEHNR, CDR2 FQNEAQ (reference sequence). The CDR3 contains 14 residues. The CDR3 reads CASSLLRSTGELFF. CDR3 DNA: TGTGCCAGCAGCTTACTCCGGTCCACCGGGGAGCTGTTTTTT.

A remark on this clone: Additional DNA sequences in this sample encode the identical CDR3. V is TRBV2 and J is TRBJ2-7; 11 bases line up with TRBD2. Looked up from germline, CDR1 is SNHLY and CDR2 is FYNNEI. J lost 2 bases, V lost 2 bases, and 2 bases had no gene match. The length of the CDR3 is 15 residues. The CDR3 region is CASSELAGGTYEQYF. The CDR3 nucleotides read TGTGCCAGCAGTGAACTAGCGGGGGGCACCTACGAGCAGTACTTC.

The chain's CDR3 is CASYPDRRLSNQPQHF. The CDR3 DNA is TGTGCCAGTTACCCAGACAGGCGGCTGTCCAATCAGCCCCAGCATTTT. The V call is TRBV19, the J call TRBJ1-5; D may be TRBD1 (6 bases). The CDR3 totals 16 residues. CDR1 LNHDA and CDR2 SQIVND come from the germline V gene (reference sequence). V was trimmed by 8 bases and J by 3 bases, leaving 20 bases between them.

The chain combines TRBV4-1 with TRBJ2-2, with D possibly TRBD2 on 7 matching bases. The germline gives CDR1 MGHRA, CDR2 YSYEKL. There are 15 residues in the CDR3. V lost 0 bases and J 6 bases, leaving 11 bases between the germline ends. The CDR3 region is CASSQEIGGAGELFF. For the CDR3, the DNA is TGCGCCAGCAGCCAAGAGATAGGGGGGGCCGGGGAGCTGTTTTTT.

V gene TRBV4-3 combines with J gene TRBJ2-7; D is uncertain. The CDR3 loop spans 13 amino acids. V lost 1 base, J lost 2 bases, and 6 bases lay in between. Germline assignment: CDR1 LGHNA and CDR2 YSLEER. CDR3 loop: CASSQGLPYEQYF. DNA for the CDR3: TGCGCCAGCAGCCAAGGCCTTCCCTACGAGCAGTACTTC.

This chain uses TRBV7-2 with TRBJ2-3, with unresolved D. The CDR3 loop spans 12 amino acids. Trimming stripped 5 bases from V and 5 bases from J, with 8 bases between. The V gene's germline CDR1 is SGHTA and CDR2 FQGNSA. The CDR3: CASSLYGDTQYF. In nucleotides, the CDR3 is TGTGCCAGCAGCCTCTATGGAGATACGCAGTATTTT.

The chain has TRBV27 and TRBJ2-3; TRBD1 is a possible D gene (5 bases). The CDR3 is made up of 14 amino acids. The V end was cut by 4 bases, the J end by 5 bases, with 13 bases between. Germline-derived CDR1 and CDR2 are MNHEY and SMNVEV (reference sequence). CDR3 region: CASSSAPQGDTQYF. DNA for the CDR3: TGTGCCAGCAGTTCAGCTCCTCAGGGAGATACGCAGTATTTT.

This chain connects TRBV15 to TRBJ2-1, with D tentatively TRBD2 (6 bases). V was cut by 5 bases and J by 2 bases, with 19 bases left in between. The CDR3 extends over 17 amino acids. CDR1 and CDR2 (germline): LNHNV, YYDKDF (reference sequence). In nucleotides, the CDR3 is TGTGCCACCAGCTCTAACCGGGACTTAAGAACCTACAATGAGCAGTTCTTC. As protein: CATSSNRDLRTYNEQFF.

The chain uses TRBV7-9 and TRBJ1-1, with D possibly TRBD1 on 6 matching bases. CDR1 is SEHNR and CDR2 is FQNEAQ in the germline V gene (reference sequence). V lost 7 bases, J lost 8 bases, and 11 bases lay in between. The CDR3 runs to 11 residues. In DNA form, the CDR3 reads TGTGCCAGCACCTATGGACAGGAAGCTTTCTTT. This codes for CASTYGQEAFF.

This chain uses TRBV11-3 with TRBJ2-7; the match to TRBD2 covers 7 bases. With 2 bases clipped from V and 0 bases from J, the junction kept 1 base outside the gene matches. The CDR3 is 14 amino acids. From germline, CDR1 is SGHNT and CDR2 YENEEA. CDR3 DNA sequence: TGTGCCAGCAGCTTAAGCGGGGCCTCCTACGAGCAGTACTTC. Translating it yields CASSLSGASYEQYF.

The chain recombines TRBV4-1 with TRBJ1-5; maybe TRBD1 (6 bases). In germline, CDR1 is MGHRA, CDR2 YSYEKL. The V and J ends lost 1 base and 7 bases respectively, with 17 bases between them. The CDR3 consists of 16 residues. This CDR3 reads CASSQGLRGSEQPQHF. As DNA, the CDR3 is TGCGCCAGCAGCCAAGGGCTCAGGGGTTCAGAACAGCCCCAGCATTTT.

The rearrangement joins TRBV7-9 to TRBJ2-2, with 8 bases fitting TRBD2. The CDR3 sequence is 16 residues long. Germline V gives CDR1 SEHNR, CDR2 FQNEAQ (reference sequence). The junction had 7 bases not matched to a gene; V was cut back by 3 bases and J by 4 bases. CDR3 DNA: TGTGCCAGCAGCTTTGGAACTAGCGGTCTCACCGGGGAGCTGTTTTTT. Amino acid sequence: CASSFGTSGLTGELFF. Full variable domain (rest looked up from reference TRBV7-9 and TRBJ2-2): DTGVSQNPRHKITKRGQNVTFRCDPISEHNRLYWYRQTLGQGPEFLTYFQNEAQLEKSRLLSDRFSAERPKGSFSTLEIQRTEQGDSAMYLCASSFGTSGLTGELFFGEGSRLTVL.

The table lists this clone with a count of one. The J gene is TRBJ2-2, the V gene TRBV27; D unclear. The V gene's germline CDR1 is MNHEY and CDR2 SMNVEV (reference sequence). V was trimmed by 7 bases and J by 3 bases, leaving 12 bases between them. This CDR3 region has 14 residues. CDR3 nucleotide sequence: TGTGCCAGCAATTCGCTTCCCCACACCGGGGAGCTGTTTTTT. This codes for CASNSLPHTGELFF.

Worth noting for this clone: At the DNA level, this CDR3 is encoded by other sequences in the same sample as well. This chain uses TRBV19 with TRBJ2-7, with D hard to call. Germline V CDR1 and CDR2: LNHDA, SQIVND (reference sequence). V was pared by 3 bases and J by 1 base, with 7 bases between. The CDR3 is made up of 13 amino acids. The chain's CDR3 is CASSITRSYEQYF. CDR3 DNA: TGTGCCAGTAGTATCACGAGGTCCTACGAGCAGTACTTC.

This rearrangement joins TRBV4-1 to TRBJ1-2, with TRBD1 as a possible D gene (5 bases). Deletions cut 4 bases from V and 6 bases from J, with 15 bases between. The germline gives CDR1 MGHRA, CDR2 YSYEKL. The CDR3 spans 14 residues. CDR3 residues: CASSRGRPGDGYTF. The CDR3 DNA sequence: TGCGCCAGCAGCCGGGGACGCCCAGGAGATGGCTACACCTTC.

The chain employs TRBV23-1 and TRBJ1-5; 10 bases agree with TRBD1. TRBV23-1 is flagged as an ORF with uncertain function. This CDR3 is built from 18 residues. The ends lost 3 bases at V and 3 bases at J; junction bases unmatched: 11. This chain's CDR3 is CASSQPWGTGVNNQPQHF. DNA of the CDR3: TGCGCCAGCAGTCAGCCTTGGGGGACAGGGGTTAACAATCAGCCCCAGCATTTT.